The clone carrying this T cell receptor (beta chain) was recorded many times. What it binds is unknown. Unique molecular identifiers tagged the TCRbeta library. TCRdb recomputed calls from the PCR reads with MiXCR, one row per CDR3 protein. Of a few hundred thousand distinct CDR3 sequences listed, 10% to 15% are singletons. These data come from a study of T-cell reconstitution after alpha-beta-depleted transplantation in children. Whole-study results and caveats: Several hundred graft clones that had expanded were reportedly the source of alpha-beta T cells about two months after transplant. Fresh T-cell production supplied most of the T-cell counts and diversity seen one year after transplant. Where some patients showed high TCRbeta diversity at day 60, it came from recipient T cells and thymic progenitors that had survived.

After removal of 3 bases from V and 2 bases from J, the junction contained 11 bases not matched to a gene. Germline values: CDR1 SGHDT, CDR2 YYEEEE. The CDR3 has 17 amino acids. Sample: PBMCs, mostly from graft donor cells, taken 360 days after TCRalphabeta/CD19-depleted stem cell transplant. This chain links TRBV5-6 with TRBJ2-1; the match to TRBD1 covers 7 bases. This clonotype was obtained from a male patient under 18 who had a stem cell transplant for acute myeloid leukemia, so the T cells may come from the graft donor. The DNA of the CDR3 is TGTGCCAGCAGCTCGCGACAGGGACAGCATACCTACAATGAGCAGTTCTTC. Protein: CASSSRQGQHTYNEQFF.